The sequence of this T cell receptor (beta chain) was determined in a study of T cell changes during pregnancy in multiple sclerosis. Sequencing was performed with immunoSEQ multiplex PCR; in TCRdb, only in-frame clones are kept and a portion is missing. Here the sample spans fewer than 50,000 clones, roughly nine tenths being singletons. The CDR3 totals 10 residues. V lost 7 bases, J lost 9 bases, and 7 bases lay in between. CDR1 and CDR2 from the germline V gene are MNHEY and SMNVEV (reference sequence). This specimen consisted of CD4+ T cells from peripheral blood mononuclear cells, obtained in the second trimester of pregnancy. The J gene is TRBJ2-1, the V gene TRBV27; a possible D gene is TRBD2 (6 bases). The source of this sequence is a female donor in good health, enrolled as a control in a pregnancy study. The DNA of the CDR3 is TGTGCCAGCAATAGCGGTGAGCAGTTCTTC. Amino acids: CASNSGEQFF.